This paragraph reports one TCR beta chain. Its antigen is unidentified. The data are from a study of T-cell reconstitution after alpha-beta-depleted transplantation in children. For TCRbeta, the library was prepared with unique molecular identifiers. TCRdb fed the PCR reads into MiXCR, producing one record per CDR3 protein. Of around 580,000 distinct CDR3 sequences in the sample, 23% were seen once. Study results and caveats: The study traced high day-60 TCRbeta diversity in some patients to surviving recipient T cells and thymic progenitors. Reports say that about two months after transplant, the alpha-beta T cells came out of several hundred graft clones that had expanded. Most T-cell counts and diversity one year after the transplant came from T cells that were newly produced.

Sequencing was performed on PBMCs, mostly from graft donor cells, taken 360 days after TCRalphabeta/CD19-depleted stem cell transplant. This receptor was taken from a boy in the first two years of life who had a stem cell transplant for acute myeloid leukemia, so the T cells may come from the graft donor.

The CDR3 DNA follows: TGTGCCAGCAGAGCCCTTCCCCGGACAGGCTACTATGGCTACACCTTC. Encoded protein: CASRALPRTGYYGYTF. This sequence joins TRBV28 and TRBJ1-2; 7 bases are a match to TRBD1. Germline CDR1 reads MDHEN; CDR2 reads SYDVKM. The CDR3 is made up of 16 amino acids. The J segment lost 3 bases and the V segment lost 6 bases, leaving 13 bases of the junction unmatched.